These 25 T cell receptor beta chains were all obtained from the same sample, sequenced in a study of Graves' ophthalmopathy and Graves' hyperthyroidism (dated by TCRdb to 2016 to 2019). Instrument on record: Illumina HiSeq 2000. For repertoire sequencing, the TCR beta CDR3 regions were amplified from RNA transcripts. HTBI primers and the Qiagen OneStep RT-PCR kit were used in a first-round RT-PCR, which was followed by a second-round multiplex PCR, size selection and purification. TCRdb itself trimmed the public reads at Q25 with fastp, ran MiXCR and retained productive beta chains. Identical CDR3 proteins give one entry, which carries the most common genes and DNA. This sample comprises about 400,000 distinct CDR3 sequences, about 16% of them detected only once. The top ten clones comprise 1.6% of the sample. The sequencing sample was made of peripheral blood. Receptors originate from a woman between 18 and 29 years old with Graves' ophthalmopathy. Donor details come from another sample of the same person, matched by shared clones.

This clonotype was seen at least ten times. V gene TRBV12-3 or TRBV12-4 combines with J gene TRBJ1-1; the D gene is possibly TRBD1 (6 bases). There are 16 residues in the CDR3. V shed 2 bases and J shed 2 bases, with 15 bases lying between them. This CDR3 is CASSLIFPDSNTEAFF. The DNA for the CDR3 is TGTGCCAGCAGTTTAATCTTTCCGGACAGTAACACTGAAGCTTTCTTT.

This clonotype was seen at least ten times. The rearrangement joins TRBV20-1 to TRBJ1-3, with D perhaps TRBD1 (5 bases). Germline lookup yields CDR1 DFQATT and CDR2 SNEGSKA (reference sequence). V lost 2 bases to trimming and J lost 9 bases, with 14 bases between them. CDR3 length equals 13 residues. The CDR3 sequence is CSARYGGWGTIYF. Here the CDR3 DNA reads TGCAGTGCTAGATACGGGGGATGGGGCACCATATATTTT.

This clonotype was observed many times. The chain links TRBV12-3 or TRBV12-4 to TRBJ1-2, with D possibly being TRBD1 (6 bases). The V and J ends lost 4 bases and 10 bases respectively, with 10 bases between them. This CDR3 region has 11 residues. In DNA form, the CDR3 reads TGTGCCAGCAGTTCGGGACAACTCTACACCTTC. This translates into CASSSGQLYTF.

The chain couples TRBV19 to TRBJ2-6; D not resolved. Between the trimmed V and J ends, which lost 1 base and 4 bases, there was a span of 11 bases. CDR3 length: 16 amino acids. Germline-derived CDR1 and CDR2 are LNHDA and SQIVND (reference sequence). This CDR3 reads CASSIAPLGGANVLTF. The CDR3 bases are TGTGCCAGTAGTATAGCTCCATTGGGAGGGGCCAACGTCCTGACTTTC.

This clonotype was recorded many times. The rearrangement links TRBV12-3 or TRBV12-4 to TRBJ1-1; D is possibly TRBD1 (5 bases). The CDR3 is 14 residues long. Trimming removed 6 bases at V and 0 bases at J, with 11 bases between. The CDR3 reads CASRTGTVNTEAFF. For the CDR3, the DNA is TGTGCCAGCAGGACCGGGACGGTGAACACTGAAGCTTTCTTT.

Ten or more counts support this clonotype. The J gene is TRBJ1-1, the V gene TRBV6-5; a possible D gene is TRBD1 (6 bases). The CDR3 length is 15 residues. Germline CDR1 and CDR2: MNHEY and SVGAGI. Trimming shortened V by 0 bases and J by 5 bases, and 13 bases separated the two germline ends. The CDR3 is CASSYSRTGSTEAFF. Here the CDR3 DNA reads TGTGCCAGCAGTTACTCCCGAACAGGGTCGACTGAAGCTTTCTTT.

The chain employs TRBV12-3 or TRBV12-4 and TRBJ1-2; the match to TRBD1 covers 8 bases. V trimming: 1 base; J trimming: 4 bases; junction bases outside the gene matches: 5. There are 15 residues in the CDR3. The CDR3 DNA follows: TGTGCCAGCAGTTTAGGTCTACAGGGGGGCTATGGCTACACCTTC. It encodes CASSLGLQGGYGYTF.

This rearrangement joins TRBV7-2 to TRBJ2-5; D unresolved. V was cut by 6 bases and J by 2 bases, with 10 bases left in between. The germline gives CDR1 SGHTA, CDR2 FQGNSA. This CDR3 has 13 amino acids. The CDR3 DNA follows: TGTGCCAGCAGTTCTGGCGAGCAAGAGACCCAGTACTTC. This gives the protein CASSSGEQETQYF.

This clonotype was counted at least ten times. J is TRBJ2-7 and V is TRBV29-1; perhaps D is TRBD1 or TRBD2 (5 bases each). Trimming took 1 base from V and 1 from J, leaving 8 bases between them. The CDR3 has 13 residues. In germline, CDR1 is SQVTM, CDR2 ANQGSEA. In DNA, the CDR3 is TGCAGCGTTGAAGGGGACGTGTCCTACGAGCAGTACTTC. It yields the protein CSVEGDVSYEQYF.

This clonotype came up many times. The CDR3 loop is CASSQRQGPLDEQYF. The CDR3 nucleotides read TGTGCCAGCAGTCAACGACAGGGGCCCCTGGACGAGCAGTACTTC. V gene TRBV7-9 combines with J gene TRBJ2-7, with TRBD1 identical over 8 bases. The CDR3 extends over 15 amino acids. Germline-derived CDR1 and CDR2 are SEHNR and FQNEAQ (reference sequence). V shed 6 bases and J 5 bases; nucleotides not matched to a gene: 12.

In this sample, this clonotype turned up many times. The chain combines TRBV5-1 with TRBJ2-2; 10 bases agree with TRBD2. The germline CDR1 and CDR2 sequences are SGHRS and YFSETQ. This CDR3 is built from 16 residues. With V trimmed by 2 bases and J by 2 bases, 3 bases remained unmatched. This CDR3 is CASSFLAGDNTGELFF. CDR3 sequence (DNA): TGCGCCAGCAGCTTTCTAGCGGGGGATAACACCGGGGAGCTGTTTTTT.

The chain is built from TRBV20-1 and TRBJ1-2, with D perhaps TRBD1 (6 bases). Between the trimmed V and J ends, which lost 6 bases and 1 base, there was a span of 24 bases. The CDR3 consists of 17 residues. Germline-derived CDR1 and CDR2 are DFQATT and SNEGSKA (reference sequence). The CDR3 reads CSARPTTAGAGNYGYTF. CDR3 nucleotides: TGCAGTGCCCGACCCACTACCGCGGGGGCTGGTAACTATGGCTACACCTTC.

The chain joins TRBV30 to TRBJ1-6; 7 nucleotides line up with TRBD1. The CDR3 spans 14 residues. CDR1 and CDR2 from the germline V gene are GTSNPN and SVGIG (reference sequence). V shed 0 bases and J 10 bases; nucleotides not matched to a gene: 6. In nucleotides, the CDR3 is TGTGCCTGGAGTGTAGACGACAGGGCCTCACCCCTCCACTTT. The encoded protein is CAWSVDDRASPLHF.

In this sample, this clonotype turned up many times. The chain has TRBV28 and TRBJ2-7, with 7 bases aligning to TRBD1. The germline CDR1 and CDR2 sequences are MDHEN and SYDVKM. V gave up 7 bases and J gave up 1 base; unmatched junction bases: 13. CDR3 size: 16 residues. The CDR3 is CASISPMGTESYEQYF. The CDR3 region has the DNA TGTGCCAGCATCTCTCCGATGGGGACAGAGTCCTACGAGCAGTACTTC.

In its sample, this clonotype was seen many times. The chain's CDR3 is CSARSGGQGIGNQPQHF. As DNA, the CDR3 is TGCAGTGCTAGATCGGGTGGACAGGGGATAGGCAATCAGCCCCAGCATTTT. The gene calls are TRBV20-1 and TRBJ1-5; TRBD1 aligns across 9 bases. V was pared by 2 bases and J by 2 bases, with 10 bases of the junction left unmatched. This CDR3 has 17 residues. From germline, CDR1 is DFQATT and CDR2 SNEGSKA (reference sequence).

V is TRBV2 and J is TRBJ2-7; 8 bases align to TRBD2. Germline V gene sequence: CDR1 SNHLY, CDR2 FYNNEI. CDR3 length: 14 residues. V lost 5 bases to trimming and J lost 2 bases; unmatched junction nucleotides: 5. CDR3 DNA: TGTGCCAGCAGTTTAGAAGCGGGGGCCTACGAGCAGTACTTC. The encoded protein is CASSLEAGAYEQYF.

The sample holds many counts of this clonotype. The chain is built from TRBV7-8 and TRBJ1-2, with TRBD1 as a possible D gene (6 bases). CDR3 size: 14 residues. Trimming pared 1 base from V and 7 bases from J, leaving 13 bases between. Germline loops: CDR1 SGHVS, CDR2 FQNEAQ. CDR3 in DNA: TGTGCCAGCAGCTTAGTATCGGGGGCAGGTGGCTACACCTTC. This codes for CASSLVSGAGGYTF.

This clonotype has a count of ten or more. The chain is built from TRBV27 and TRBJ1-5; weak D call: TRBD1 (6 bases). Per the germline V gene, CDR1 is MNHEY and CDR2 is SMNVEV (reference sequence). Between the trimmed V and J ends, which lost 5 bases and 5 bases, there was a span of 16 bases. This CDR3 is 15 amino acids long. CDR3 loop: CASSRKTGYDQPQHF. For the CDR3, the DNA is TGTGCCAGCAGTCGGAAGACAGGTTATGATCAGCCCCAGCATTTT.

This clonotype came up many times. This chain connects TRBV24-1 to TRBJ2-3, with 7 bases aligning to TRBD1. The CDR3 runs to 16 residues. Germline CDR1 reads KGHDR; CDR2 reads SFDVKD. J was trimmed by 2 bases and V by 1 base; bases with no gene match: 5. CDR3 DNA sequence: TGTGCCACCAGTGATTTCTATGACAGGGACACAGATACGCAGTATTTT. Translation gives CATSDFYDRDTDTQYF.

CDR3 loop: CASSYYGTGSNQPQHF. CDR3 sequence (DNA): TGTGCCAGCAGTTACTATGGGACAGGCTCAAATCAGCCCCAGCATTTT. The V and J genes are TRBV6-2 or TRBV6-3 and TRBJ1-5; 8 nucleotides agree with TRBD1. Unmatched junction bases numbered 6, after V lost 1 base and J lost 4 bases. Germline assignment: CDR1 MNHEY and CDR2 SVGEGT. The length of the CDR3 is 16 residues.

At least ten counts were recorded for this clonotype. J is TRBJ2-2 and V is TRBV30; D not resolved. The CDR3 runs to 16 residues. Germline V gene data show CDR1 as GTSNPN and CDR2 as SVGIG (reference sequence). Trimming shortened V by 0 bases and J by 3 bases, and 14 bases separated the two germline ends. This chain's CDR3 is CAWSVQDLLYTGELFF. CDR3 coding DNA: TGTGCCTGGAGTGTGCAAGACTTACTCTACACCGGGGAGCTGTTTTTT.

This clonotype was observed at least ten times. J is TRBJ1-1 and V is TRBV12-5; D not certain. The CDR3 length is 16 residues. Germline V gene lookup returns CDR1 LGHNT and CDR2 FRNRAP. The V gene lost 0 bases and the J gene lost 0 bases, with 11 bases spanning the gap. DNA for the CDR3: TGTGCTAGTGGTTTGGTACTGGGCCGGTTGAACACTGAAGCTTTCTTT. As protein: CASGLVLGRLNTEAFF. The variable domain in full, with the rest retrieved from reference TRBV12-5 and TRBJ1-1, is DARVTQTPRHKVTEMGQEVTMRCQPILGHNTVFWYRQTMMQGLELLAYFRNRAPLDDSGMPKDRFSAEMPDATLATLKIQPSEPRDSAVYFCASGLVLGRLNTEAFFGQGTRLTVV.

In this sample, this clonotype turned up many times. The chain has TRBV7-2 and TRBJ1-5; D unclear. V was cut by 5 bases and J by 3 bases, with 11 bases left in between. This CDR3 comprises 14 residues. Germline CDR1 is SGHTA and CDR2 is FQGNSA. CDR3 sequence (DNA): TGTGCCAGCAGCCATGGTGCTACCAATCAGCCCCAGCATTTT. Translation: CASSHGATNQPQHF.

This clonotype was detected many times. The chain combines TRBV7-3 with TRBJ1-1, with D tentatively TRBD1 (5 bases). V was shortened by 3 bases and J by 0 bases, with 14 bases between the two germline ends. CDR3 length equals 16 residues. Germline lookup yields CDR1 SGHTA and CDR2 FQGTGA. As DNA, the CDR3 is TGTGCCAGCAGCTTGGGCCGACGGGGCATGAACACTGAAGCTTTCTTT. This sequence encodes CASSLGRRGMNTEAFF.

The rearrangement joins TRBV12-3 or TRBV12-4 to TRBJ1-1, with D unclear. This CDR3 has 16 amino acids. V gave up 4 bases and J gave up 0 bases, with 15 bases separating them. CDR3 sequence (DNA): TGTGCCAGCAGTTACTCGATAGCGTCCTTGAACACTGAAGCTTTCTTT. The encoded protein is CASSYSIASLNTEAFF.